The 30 T cell receptor beta chains reported below all come from one sample, sequenced in a study of vaccination effects on CD4 cells after COVID-19 (dated by TCRdb to the early 2020s). These TCRs' antigens remain unknown. The library was obtained by the immunoSEQ multiplex PCR assay. TCRdb mirrors the immuneACCESS table, restricted to in-frame sequences. Some clones are absent from its copies; in checked studies, under half trace to an unresolved V gene, and the reason for the others is unknown. The sample yields approximately 74,000 clones; roughly 73% were counted once. Roughly 1.1% of the sample goes to the ten largest clones. To identify antigen-specific CD4+ T cell clonotypes by their expansion, the ViraFEST assay first stimulated PBMC with viral peptide pools and then applied TCR sequencing. After 10 to 11 days of culture, CD4+ T cells were isolated with the EasySep CD4+ T cell isolation kit. Each participant received two doses of an mRNA SARS-CoV-2 vaccine, either BNT162b2 or mRNA-1273.

Material: CD4+ T cells from PBMCs cultured with HCoV-OC43 spike peptides, obtained after COVID-19 vaccination. Sample cell subset or site, as interpreted from the label and publication: HCoV-OC43 spike overlapping peptide pool stimulation. These receptors all stem from a human donor who received a COVID-19 vaccine.

This clone was detected a few times. V gene TRBV5-1 combines with J gene TRBJ1-6; TRBD1 aligns across 10 bases. CDR1 and CDR2 from the germline V gene are SGHRS and YFSETQ. The CDR3 length is 15 residues. Germline trimming cut 5 bases from V and 9 bases from J; bases unmatched to any gene: 8. CDR3 in amino acids: CASREGQGSGSPLHF. CDR3 DNA sequence: TGCGCCAGCAGGGAGGGACAGGGGAGCGGTTCACCCCTCCACTTT.

The CDR3 reads CASSVLGGNTEAFF. As DNA, the CDR3 is TGTGCCAGCAGCGTATTGGGGGGGAACACTGAAGCTTTCTTT. The chain carries TRBV9 and TRBJ1-1; possible D gene TRBD1, 5 bases. V was shortened by 1 base and J by 1 base, with 8 bases between the two germline ends. The CDR3 runs 14 residues. The V gene's germline CDR1 is SGDLS and CDR2 YYNGEE.

This clone was recorded a few times. The chain combines TRBV2 with TRBJ2-7; 8 nucleotides match TRBD1. CDR3 size: 13 residues. Germline CDR1 SNHLY, CDR2 FYNNEI. V shed 6 bases, J shed 3 bases, and the junction held 4 bases outside the gene matches. This CDR3 is CASRRQGNYEQYV. For the CDR3, the DNA is TGTGCCAGCAGAAGACAGGGGAACTACGAGCAGTACGTC.

J is TRBJ1-5 and V is TRBV6-6, with D hard to call. The length of the CDR3 is 15 residues. Trimming shortened V by 2 bases and J by 5 bases, and 13 bases separated the two germline ends. The germline V gene encodes CDR1 MNHNY and CDR2 SVGAGI (reference sequence). The CDR3: CASSYGGSGDQPQHF. The DNA of the CDR3 is TGTGCCAGCAGTTACGGAGGGAGTGGGGATCAGCCCCAGCATTTT.

This chain links TRBV24-1 with TRBJ2-2; the D is unclear. Trimming stripped 4 bases from V and 3 bases from J, with 8 bases between. Looked up from germline, CDR1 is KGHDR and CDR2 is SFDVKD. CDR3 length: 14 residues. The CDR3 here is CATSDLGYTGELFF. The DNA of the CDR3 is TGTGCCACCAGTGACCTCGGATACACCGGGGAGCTGTTTTTT.

The DNA for the CDR3 is TGTGCCAGCAGTTCCGCAACAAGGGAAAGGGCGAACACTGAAGCTTTCTTT. Translated: CASSSATRERANTEAFF. The rearrangement uses TRBV27 and TRBJ1-1; D gene uncertain. This CDR3 has 17 amino acids. Trimming left V 4 bases short and J 1 base short, with 19 bases between. Germline V CDR1 and CDR2: MNHEY, SMNVEV (reference sequence).

The chain couples TRBV5-1 to TRBJ1-6, with 8 bases aligning to TRBD1. Germline CDR1 reads SGHRS; CDR2 reads YFSETQ. The CDR3 consists of 15 residues. J gave up 7 bases and V 0 bases, and 3 bases lay outside the gene matches. The CDR3 sequence: CASSLVGDRNSPLHF. CDR3 nucleotides: TGCGCCAGCAGCTTGGTAGGGGACAGGAATTCACCCCTCCACTTT.

This clone was seen just once. This chain connects TRBV6-2 or TRBV6-3 to TRBJ1-2, with D possibly matching TRBD1 (6 bases). In germline, CDR1 is MNHEY, CDR2 SVGEGT. V lost 5 bases and J 5 bases, leaving 12 bases between the germline ends. CDR3 length: 13 amino acids. The DNA of the CDR3 is TGTGCCAGCAGTCAGGGACAAGCGTATGGCTACACCTTC. Protein: CASSQGQAYGYTF.

The V and J genes are TRBV5-1 and TRBJ1-2; D is possibly TRBD1 (5 bases). Per germline, CDR1 SGHRS and CDR2 YFSETQ. This CDR3 comprises 15 residues. Trimming stripped 2 bases from V and 8 bases from J, with 19 bases between. In DNA form, the CDR3 reads TGCGCCAGCAGCTTAGGAACCGGCCGGGACCCCGGCTACACCTTC. Encoded protein: CASSLGTGRDPGYTF.

This chain joins TRBV5-1 and TRBJ1-2; TRBD1 matches 8 bases. This CDR3 is 15 amino acids long. J was trimmed by 1 base and V by 3 bases; bases with no gene match: 5. CDR1 SGHRS and CDR2 YFSETQ come from the germline V gene. CDR3 region: CASSYPDRGNYGYTF. DNA for the CDR3: TGCGCCAGCAGCTACCCAGACAGGGGTAACTATGGCTACACCTTC.

The chain carries TRBV6-5 and TRBJ1-2; TRBD1 might be the D (5 bases). This CDR3 region has 14 residues. Per the germline V gene, CDR1 is MNHEY and CDR2 is SVGAGI. V lost 7 bases and J 6 bases, leaving 18 bases between the germline ends. The CDR3 coding sequence is TGTGCCAGCACTCTCGGGAGGACATCCCATGGCTACACCTTC. This encodes CASTLGRTSHGYTF.

This clone has more than one count but fewer than ten. The rearrangement uses TRBV5-1 and TRBJ1-2; D is possibly TRBD1 (6 bases). The CDR3 runs 16 residues. V was cut by 0 bases and J by 7 bases, with 19 bases left in between. Germline CDR1 SGHRS, CDR2 YFSETQ. CDR3 coding DNA: TGCGCCAGCAGCTTGGCGATCTCGGGGGGCCCCGGTGGCTACACCTTC. This codes for CASSLAISGGPGGYTF.

The rearrangement joins TRBV7-2 to TRBJ1-1; 10 bases map to TRBD1. The CDR3 has 14 amino acids. CDR1 is SGHTA, CDR2 FQGNSA, per germline. V was pared by 5 bases and J by 5 bases, with 5 bases of the junction left unmatched. The CDR3 DNA is TGTGCCAGCAGCCTAACGGGACAGGGGACTGAAGCTTTCTTT. It specifies CASSLTGQGTEAFF. Full variable domain (missing parts from reference TRBV7-2 and TRBJ1-1): GAGVSQSPSNKVTEKGKDVELRCDPISGHTALYWYRQSLGQGLEFLIYFQGNSAPDKSGLPSDRFSAERTGGSVSTLTIQRTQQEDSAVYLCASSLTGQGTEAFFGQGTRLTVV.

V is TRBV19 and J is TRBJ1-4, with unresolved D. Trimming removed 7 bases at V and 5 bases at J, with 17 bases between. The CDR3 length is 15 residues. Germline V gene data show CDR1 as LNHDA and CDR2 as SQIVND (reference sequence). This chain's CDR3 is CASTSPRVKNEKLFF. The CDR3 nucleotides read TGTGCCAGTACCTCACCCCGGGTCAAAAATGAAAAACTGTTTTTT.

The rearrangement uses TRBV28 and TRBJ1-1; D unclear. Germline CDR1 and CDR2: MDHEN and SYDVKM. This CDR3 is 16 amino acids long. Trimming cost V 2 bases and J 5 bases, with 18 bases left between them. CDR3 loop: CASSLPIGSGRTEAFF. As DNA, the CDR3 is TGTGCCAGCAGTTTACCCATCGGGTCGGGTAGAACTGAAGCTTTCTTT.

The rearrangement uses TRBV20-1 and TRBJ1-1; 8 bases are a match to TRBD1. CDR3 length: 15 amino acids. Germline V gene data show CDR1 as DFQATT and CDR2 as SNEGSKA (reference sequence). Trimming took 3 bases from V and 0 from J; bases not matched to a gene: 6. The DNA of the CDR3 is TGCAGTGCTAGTTCAGGGGGCTATTTGAACACTGAAGCTTTCTTT. It translates to CSASSGGYLNTEAFF.

The chain has TRBV5-1 and TRBJ1-1; TRBD1 agrees at 9 bases. With V trimmed by 9 bases and J by 7 bases, 10 bases remained unmatched. This CDR3 contains 13 residues. Germline V gene lookup returns CDR1 SGHRS and CDR2 YFSETQ. CDR3 nucleotide sequence: TGCGCCATCTCGCCACAGGGGGCAGGTGAAGCTTTCTTT. Amino acids: CAISPQGAGEAFF.

This chain joins TRBV5-4 and TRBJ2-1; perhaps TRBD2 as D (6 bases). V dropped 3 bases and J dropped 9 bases, with 16 bases sitting between them. In germline, CDR1 is SGHNT, CDR2 YYREEE (reference sequence). The CDR3 is 14 amino acids. The chain's CDR3 is CASSSSLAIIEQFF. CDR3 nucleotides: TGTGCCAGCAGCTCTTCCCTAGCGATTATTGAGCAGTTCTTC.

This clone has a handful of counts. This sequence joins TRBV5-1 and TRBJ2-2, with D perhaps TRBD2 (5 bases). The CDR3 has 15 amino acids. Germline V lookup: CDR1 SGHRS, CDR2 YFSETQ. The V and J ends lost 4 bases and 4 bases respectively, with 14 bases between them. The CDR3: CASSPTGLGTGELFF. CDR3 nucleotide sequence: TGCGCCAGCAGCCCGACGGGGTTGGGCACCGGGGAGCTGTTTTTT.

The chain couples TRBV7-2 to TRBJ1-1; the D is unclear. The V and J ends lost 5 bases and 1 base respectively, with 14 bases between them. CDR3 length: 15 residues. Germline V gene lookup returns CDR1 SGHTA and CDR2 FQGNSA. Here the CDR3 reads CASSHGGFRNTEAFF. The DNA of the CDR3 is TGTGCCAGCAGCCACGGAGGATTCAGGAACACTGAAGCTTTCTTT.

V gene TRBV6-5 combines with J gene TRBJ1-2; no firm D call. Germline CDR1 and CDR2: MNHEY and SVGAGI. With 5 bases removed from V and 8 bases from J, the gap between germline ends came to 15 bases. This CDR3 is 13 amino acids long. CDR3 sequence (DNA): TGTGCCAGCAGTCCCCGCACGACCCTCGGCTACACCTTC. It yields the protein CASSPRTTLGYTF.

The chain links TRBV5-1 to TRBJ2-3, with TRBD2 identical over 10 bases. The CDR3 contains 19 residues. J lost 0 bases, V lost 4 bases, and 14 bases had no gene match. Germline V lookup: CDR1 SGHRS, CDR2 YFSETQ. DNA for the CDR3: TGCGCCAGCAGCCTATTGGGGCTAGCGGGGGCTACTAGCACAGATACGCAGTATTTT. Its protein is CASSLLGLAGATSTDTQYF.

The V and J genes are TRBV28 and TRBJ1-2; TRBD1 might be the D (6 bases). The CDR3 sequence is 13 residues long. Germline V lookup: CDR1 MDHEN, CDR2 SYDVKM. V lost 6 bases and J 3 bases, leaving 11 bases between the germline ends. Here the CDR3 DNA reads TGTGCCAGCAGAAAAGGGGGAGACTATGGCTACACCTTC. Translation: CASRKGGDYGYTF.

The table lists this clone with a few counts. V gene TRBV28 combines with J gene TRBJ1-5; D is uncertain. V was trimmed by 2 bases and J by 2 bases, leaving 1 base between them. Germline loops: CDR1 MDHEN, CDR2 SYDVKM. The CDR3 totals 12 residues. The CDR3 sequence is CASSLGNQPQHF. CDR3 bases: TGTGCCAGCAGTTTAGGCAATCAGCCCCAGCATTTT.

The V call is TRBV7-9, the J call TRBJ1-1, with D uncertain. Looked up from germline, CDR1 is SEHNR and CDR2 is FQNEAQ (reference sequence). There are 11 residues in the CDR3. Trimming removed 5 bases at V and 7 bases at J, with 8 bases between. The DNA for the CDR3 is TGTGCCAGCAGCGCGTTAAATGAAGCTTTCTTT. Its protein product is CASSALNEAFF.

The chain links TRBV28 to TRBJ2-7, with TRBD1 identical over 7 bases. Germline V gene data show CDR1 as MDHEN and CDR2 as SYDVKM. The CDR3 loop spans 17 amino acids. Losses at the gene ends were 8 bases for V and 2 bases for J; bases not matched to a gene: 18. CDR3 region: CASALLDRPFLTYEQYV. DNA of the CDR3: TGTGCCAGCGCCCTCTTGGACAGGCCTTTTTTAACCTACGAGCAGTACGTC.

The rearrangement links TRBV5-1 to TRBJ1-1, with unresolved D. This CDR3 region has 13 residues. CDR1 SGHRS and CDR2 YFSETQ come from the germline V gene. Trimming removed 4 bases from V and 2 bases from J, with 9 bases in between. In nucleotides, the CDR3 is TGCGCCAGCAGCCCAGTACACAACACTGAAGCTTTCTTT. Translated, it gives CASSPVHNTEAFF.

The DNA of the CDR3 is TGTGCCAGCAGCTTATACGAGGGCGAGCAGTACGTC. Residues: CASSLYEGEQYV. The rearrangement uses TRBV7-2 and TRBJ2-7, with a possible D match to TRBD2 (5 bases). Germline V gene lookup returns CDR1 SGHTA and CDR2 FQGNSA. The CDR3 covers 12 residues. With 2 bases removed from V and 6 bases from J, the gap between germline ends came to 8 bases.

The rearrangement links TRBV19 to TRBJ2-1, with a tentative D call TRBD1 (6 bases). CDR1 and CDR2 from the germline V gene are LNHDA and SQIVND (reference sequence). The CDR3 contains 15 residues. Trimming took off 1 base at V and 4 bases at J, with 11 bases between the two ends. CDR3 bases: TGTGCCAGTAGTATAGGGATAGGGGGATACAATGAGCAGTTCTTC. It encodes CASSIGIGGYNEQFF.

The rearrangement links TRBV18 to TRBJ1-2, with TRBD1 identical over 8 bases. Losses at the gene ends were 1 base for V and 4 bases for J; bases not matched to a gene: 11. Germline assignment: CDR1 KGHSH and CDR2 LQKENI. The CDR3 contains 17 residues. CDR3 in DNA: TGTGCCAGCTCACCACTGGGTAGACAGGGGTCGAGCTATGGCTACACCTTC. Encoded protein: CASSPLGRQGSSYGYTF.